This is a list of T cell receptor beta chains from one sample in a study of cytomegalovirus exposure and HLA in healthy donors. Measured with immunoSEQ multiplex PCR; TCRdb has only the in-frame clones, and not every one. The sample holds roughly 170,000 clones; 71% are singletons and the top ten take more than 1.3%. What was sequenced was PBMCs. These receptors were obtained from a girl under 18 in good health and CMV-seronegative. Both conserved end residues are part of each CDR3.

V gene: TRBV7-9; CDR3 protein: CASSPPIGRASTDTQYF
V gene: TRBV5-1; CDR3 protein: CASSSGTVYTNEKLFF
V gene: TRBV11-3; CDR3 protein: CASSPRDRGYNEQFF
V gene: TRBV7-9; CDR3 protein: CASSLGELNTEAFF
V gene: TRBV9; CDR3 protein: CASSDASGGVFGDTGELFF
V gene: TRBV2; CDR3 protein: CASSTRGGNTEAFF
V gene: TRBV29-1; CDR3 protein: CSVAQGMYEKLFF
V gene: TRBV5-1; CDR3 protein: CASSFPQGSYNEQFF
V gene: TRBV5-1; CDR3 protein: CASSLAPPPNEQFF
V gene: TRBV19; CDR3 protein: CASSIPTGEKNTEAFF
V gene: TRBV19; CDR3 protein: CASSTLDRPGYTF
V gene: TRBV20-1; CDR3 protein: CSAMRGYTF
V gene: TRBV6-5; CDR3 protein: CASSYRGPSGANVLTF
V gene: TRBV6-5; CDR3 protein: CASSATYEQYF
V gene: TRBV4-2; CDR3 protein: CASSQTRGLGTQYF
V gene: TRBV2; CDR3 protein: CASRYRGARGLSDTQYF
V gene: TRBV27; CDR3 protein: CASRYRDSSTDTQYF
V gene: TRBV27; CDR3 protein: CASRTGTSAQETQYF
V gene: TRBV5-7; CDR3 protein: CASSWDRGNYGYTF
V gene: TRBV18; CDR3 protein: CASSPGGGTQETQYF
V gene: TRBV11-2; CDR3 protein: CASSLVDRGSYEQYF
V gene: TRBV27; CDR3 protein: CASDPLESSYNEQFF
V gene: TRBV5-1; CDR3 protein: CASSLTGDNEKLFF
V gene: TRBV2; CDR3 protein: CASSGEIPQGLSQPQHF
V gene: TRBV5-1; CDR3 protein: CASSLGDRVLSMNTEAFF
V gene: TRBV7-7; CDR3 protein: CASSFDRGEKLFF
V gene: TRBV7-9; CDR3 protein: CASSLSGQGYQPQHF
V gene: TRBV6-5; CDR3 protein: CASSPGEDTQYF
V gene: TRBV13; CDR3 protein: CASSLQHGELFF
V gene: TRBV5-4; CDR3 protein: CASSTSSGGSPLHF
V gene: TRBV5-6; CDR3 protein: CASSSDRGPSRAKNIQYF
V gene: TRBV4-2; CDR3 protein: CASSQDRGNQPQHF
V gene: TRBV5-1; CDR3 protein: CASSLEGHLTGELFF
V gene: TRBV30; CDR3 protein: CAWQGPGNTIYF
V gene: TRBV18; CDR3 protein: CASSPGQNQPQHF
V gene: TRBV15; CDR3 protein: CATSRDGGDTEAFF
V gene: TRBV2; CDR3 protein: CASTRVIGTGPTNEKLFF
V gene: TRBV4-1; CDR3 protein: CASSQEDRLNYGYTF
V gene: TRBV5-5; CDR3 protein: CASSPGGQQAFF
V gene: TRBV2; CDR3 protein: CAGKTGRYGYTF
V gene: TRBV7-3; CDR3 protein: CASSLTSERNTEAFF
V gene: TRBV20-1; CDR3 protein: CSAPDRGEQYF
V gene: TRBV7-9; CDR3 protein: CASSLVDRPSLYGYTF
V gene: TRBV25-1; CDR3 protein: CASSEAGQHYGYTF
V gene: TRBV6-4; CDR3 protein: CASSDPGGYEQYF
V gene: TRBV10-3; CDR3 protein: CAISEGREAFF
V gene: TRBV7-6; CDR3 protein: CASSPGTVGEQYF
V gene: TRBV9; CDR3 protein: CASSPSLAGGELFF